The clone carrying this TCR beta chain has just one count. CDR1 SGHNT and CDR2 YYREEE come from the germline V gene (reference sequence). CDR3 length: 14 amino acids. Trimming left V 4 bases short and J 1 base short, with 11 bases between. Some clones are missing from TCRdb's copy, which holds only in-frame ones; the method was immunoSEQ multiplex PCR. The data hold millions of clones, with about 95% observed a single time. This record comes from a study of shared clonotypes between healthy human individuals. The chain carries TRBV5-4 and TRBJ1-1; D is undetermined. Material: naive CD4+ T cells sorted from blood. Stated subset: CD45RA+ positively selected. The receptor's source is a man in his late teens or twenties in good health. The CDR3 bases are TGTGCCAGCAGCGTTGATCTGCAGAACACTGAAGCTTTCTTT. This encodes CASSVDLQNTEAFF.